The T cell receptor beta chain described here comes from a study of blood T cells in healthy people across ages. In the study overall: Template-switching capture recovered about one barcoded beta molecule per two T cells. Study findings and constraints: The lack of PBMC sorting stopped any conclusive naive versus antigen-experienced comparison.

Comments on this clonotype: What it binds is not known.

Primers used in a second PCR of roughly 7 to 12 cycles were a sample-barcoded 5' primer and a J-beta primer mix. TCRdb recomputed calls from the 5' RACE reads with MiXCR, one row per CDR3 protein. Of hundreds of thousands of distinct CDR3 sequences listed, roughly 21% are singletons. The germline V and J ends were trimmed by 0 bases and 5 bases, with 11 bases remaining between them. The CDR3 consists of 14 residues. Germline V gene data show CDR1 as DFQATT and CDR2 as SNEGSKA (reference sequence). Sequenced material: blood. The chain employs TRBV20-1 and TRBJ2-1, with D uncertain. The receptor's source is a man in his 70s in good health. CDR3 loop: CSARDVNRDNEQFF. The CDR3, as DNA: TGCAGTGCTAGAGATGTTAACCGCGACAATGAGCAGTTCTTC.